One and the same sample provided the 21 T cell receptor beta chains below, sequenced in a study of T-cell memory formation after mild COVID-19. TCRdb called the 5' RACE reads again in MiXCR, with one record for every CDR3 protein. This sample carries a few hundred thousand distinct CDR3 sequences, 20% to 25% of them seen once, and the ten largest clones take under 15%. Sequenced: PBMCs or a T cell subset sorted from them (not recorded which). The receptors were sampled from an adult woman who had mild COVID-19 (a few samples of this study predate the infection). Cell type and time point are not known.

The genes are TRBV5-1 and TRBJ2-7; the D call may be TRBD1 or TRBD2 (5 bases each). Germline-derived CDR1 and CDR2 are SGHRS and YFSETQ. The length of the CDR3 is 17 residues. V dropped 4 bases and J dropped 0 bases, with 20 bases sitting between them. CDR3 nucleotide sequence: TGCGCCAGCAGCGCCCGGAAAGGGGACCCCTTCTCCTACGAGCAGTACTTC. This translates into CASSARKGDPFSYEQYF.

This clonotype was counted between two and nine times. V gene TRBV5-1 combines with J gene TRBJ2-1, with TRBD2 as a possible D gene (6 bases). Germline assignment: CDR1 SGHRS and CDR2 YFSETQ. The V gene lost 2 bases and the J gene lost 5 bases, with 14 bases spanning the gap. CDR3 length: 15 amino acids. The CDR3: CASSFFAGSHNEQFF. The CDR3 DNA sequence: TGCGCCAGCAGCTTTTTTGCGGGGTCCCACAATGAGCAGTTCTTC.

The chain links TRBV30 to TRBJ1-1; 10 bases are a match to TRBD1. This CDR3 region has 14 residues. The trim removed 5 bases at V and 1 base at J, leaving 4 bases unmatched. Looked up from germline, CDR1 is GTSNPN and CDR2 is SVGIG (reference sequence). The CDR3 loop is CAWSRDRGNTEAFF. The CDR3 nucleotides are TGTGCCTGGTCCCGGGACAGGGGGAACACTGAAGCTTTCTTT.

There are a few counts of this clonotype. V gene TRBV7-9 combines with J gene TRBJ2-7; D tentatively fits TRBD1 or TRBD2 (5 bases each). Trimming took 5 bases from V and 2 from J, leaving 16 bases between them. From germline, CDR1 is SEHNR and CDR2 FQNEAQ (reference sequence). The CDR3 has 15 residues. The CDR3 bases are TGTGCCAGCAGCCCTCTCGGGACCTACACCTACGAGCAGTACTTC. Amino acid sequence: CASSPLGTYTYEQYF.

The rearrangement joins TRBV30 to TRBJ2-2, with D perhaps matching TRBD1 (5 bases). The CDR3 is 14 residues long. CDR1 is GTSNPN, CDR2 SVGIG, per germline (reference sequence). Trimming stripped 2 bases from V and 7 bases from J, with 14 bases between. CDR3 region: CAWSFGQGSGELFF. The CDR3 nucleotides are TGTGCCTGGAGTTTCGGGCAGGGAAGCGGGGAGCTGTTTTTT.

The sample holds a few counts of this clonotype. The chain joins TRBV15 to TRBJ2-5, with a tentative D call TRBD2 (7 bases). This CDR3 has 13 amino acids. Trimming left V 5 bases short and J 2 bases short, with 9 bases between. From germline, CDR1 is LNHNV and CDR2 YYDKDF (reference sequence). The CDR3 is CATSAGAQETQYF. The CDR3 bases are TGTGCCACCAGCGCGGGGGCACAAGAGACCCAGTACTTC.

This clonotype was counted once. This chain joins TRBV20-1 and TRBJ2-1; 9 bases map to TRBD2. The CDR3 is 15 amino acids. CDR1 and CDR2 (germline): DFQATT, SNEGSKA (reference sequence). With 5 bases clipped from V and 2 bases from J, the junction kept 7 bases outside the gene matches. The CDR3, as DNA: TGCAGTGCTGGGCGGGGGGGTTTGGCCTACAATGAGCAGTTCTTC. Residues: CSAGRGGLAYNEQFF.

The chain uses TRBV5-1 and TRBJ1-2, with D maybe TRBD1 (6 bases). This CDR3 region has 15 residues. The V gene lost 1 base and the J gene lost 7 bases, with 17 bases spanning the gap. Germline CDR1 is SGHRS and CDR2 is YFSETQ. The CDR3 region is CASSLTTGGGFGYTF. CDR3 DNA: TGCGCCAGCAGCTTGACGACGGGAGGGGGTTTTGGCTACACCTTC.

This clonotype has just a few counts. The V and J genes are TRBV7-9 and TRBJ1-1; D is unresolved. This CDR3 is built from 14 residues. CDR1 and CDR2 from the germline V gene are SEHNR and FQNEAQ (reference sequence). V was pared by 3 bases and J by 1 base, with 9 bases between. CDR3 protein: CASSFLQTNTEAFF. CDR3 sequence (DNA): TGTGCCAGCAGCTTCCTACAGACGAACACTGAAGCTTTCTTT.

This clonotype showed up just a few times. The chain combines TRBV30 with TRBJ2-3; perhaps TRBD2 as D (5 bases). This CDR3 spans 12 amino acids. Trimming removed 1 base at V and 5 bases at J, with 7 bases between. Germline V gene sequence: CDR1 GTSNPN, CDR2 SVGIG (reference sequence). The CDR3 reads CAWSAGGDTQYF. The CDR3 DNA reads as TGTGCCTGGAGTGCCGGAGGAGATACGCAGTATTTT.

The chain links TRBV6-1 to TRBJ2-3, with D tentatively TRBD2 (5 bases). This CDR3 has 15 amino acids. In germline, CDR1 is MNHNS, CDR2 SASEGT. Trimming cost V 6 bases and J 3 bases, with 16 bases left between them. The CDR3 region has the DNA TGTGCCAGCAGCGGAAGATTGGGAGCAACAGATACGCAGTATTTT. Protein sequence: CASSGRLGATDTQYF.

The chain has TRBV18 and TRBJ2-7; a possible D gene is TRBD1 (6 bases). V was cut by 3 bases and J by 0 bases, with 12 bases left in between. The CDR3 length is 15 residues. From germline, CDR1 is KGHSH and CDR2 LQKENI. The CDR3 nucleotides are TGTGCCAGCTCACCGGGGACAAGGAGCTCCTACGAGCAGTACTTC. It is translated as CASSPGTRSSYEQYF.

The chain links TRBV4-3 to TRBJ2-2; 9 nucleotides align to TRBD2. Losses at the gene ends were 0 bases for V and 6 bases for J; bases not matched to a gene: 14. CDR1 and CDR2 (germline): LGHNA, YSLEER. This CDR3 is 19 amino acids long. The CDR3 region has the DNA TGCGCCAGCAGCCAAGATTTTCTGGGCGGGAGGGCCGTGGCCGGGGAGCTGTTTTTT. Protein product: CASSQDFLGGRAVAGELFF.

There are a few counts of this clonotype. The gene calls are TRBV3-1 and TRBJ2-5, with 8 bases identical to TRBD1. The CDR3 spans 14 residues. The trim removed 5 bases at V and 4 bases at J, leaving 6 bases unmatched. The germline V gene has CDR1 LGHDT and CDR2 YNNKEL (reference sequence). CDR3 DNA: TGTGCCAGCAGCTATGACAGGGGCGGAGAGACCCAGTACTTC. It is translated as CASSYDRGGETQYF.

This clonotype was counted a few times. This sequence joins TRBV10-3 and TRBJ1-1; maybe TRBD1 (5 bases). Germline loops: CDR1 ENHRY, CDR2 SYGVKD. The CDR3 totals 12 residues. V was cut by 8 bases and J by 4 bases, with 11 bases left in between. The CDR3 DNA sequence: TGTGCCATCGGGGCGCGGATCACTGAAGCTTTCTTT. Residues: CAIGARITEAFF.

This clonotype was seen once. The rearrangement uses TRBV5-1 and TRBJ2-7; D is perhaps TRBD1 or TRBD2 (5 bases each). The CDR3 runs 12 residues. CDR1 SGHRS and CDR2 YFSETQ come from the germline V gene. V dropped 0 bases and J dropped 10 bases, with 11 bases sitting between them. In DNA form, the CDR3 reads TGCGCCAGCAGCTTGGCGGGGCAGGCCCAGTACTTC. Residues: CASSLAGQAQYF.

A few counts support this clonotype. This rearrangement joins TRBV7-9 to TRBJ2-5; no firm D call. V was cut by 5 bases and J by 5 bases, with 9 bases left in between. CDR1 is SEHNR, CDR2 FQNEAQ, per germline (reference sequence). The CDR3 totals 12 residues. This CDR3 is CASSVFGETQYF. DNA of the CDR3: TGTGCCAGCAGCGTTTTCGGGGAGACCCAGTACTTC.

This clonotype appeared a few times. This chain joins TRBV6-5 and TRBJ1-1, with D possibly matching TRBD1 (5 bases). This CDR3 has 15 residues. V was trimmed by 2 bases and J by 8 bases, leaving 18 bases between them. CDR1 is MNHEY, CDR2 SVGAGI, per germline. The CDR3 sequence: CASSYGNPPRDEAFF. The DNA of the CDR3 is TGTGCCAGCAGTTACGGCAACCCTCCCCGGGACGAAGCTTTCTTT.

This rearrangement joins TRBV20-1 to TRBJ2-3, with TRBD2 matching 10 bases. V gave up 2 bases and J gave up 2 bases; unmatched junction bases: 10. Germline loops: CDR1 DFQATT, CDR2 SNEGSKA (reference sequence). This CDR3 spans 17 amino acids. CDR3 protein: CSARIGTSGDYTDTQYF. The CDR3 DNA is TGCAGTGCTAGAATTGGAACTAGCGGGGACTACACAGATACGCAGTATTTT.

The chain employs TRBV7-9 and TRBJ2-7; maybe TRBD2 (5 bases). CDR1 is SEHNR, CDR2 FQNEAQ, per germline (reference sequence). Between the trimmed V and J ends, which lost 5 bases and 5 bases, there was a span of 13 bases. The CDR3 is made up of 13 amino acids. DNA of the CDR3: TGTGCCAGCAGCCCCCAGTTGGAGGACGAGCAGTACTTC. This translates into CASSPQLEDEQYF. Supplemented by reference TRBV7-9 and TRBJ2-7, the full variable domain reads DTGVSQNPRHKITKRGQNVTFRCDPISEHNRLYWYRQTLGQGPEFLTYFQNEAQLEKSRLLSDRFSAERPKGSFSTLEIQRTEQGDSAMYLCASSPQLEDEQYFGPGTRLTVT.

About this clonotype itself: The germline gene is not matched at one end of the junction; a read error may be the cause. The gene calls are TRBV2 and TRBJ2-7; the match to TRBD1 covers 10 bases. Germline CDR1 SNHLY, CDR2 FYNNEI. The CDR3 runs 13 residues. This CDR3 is CASRRGQGYGQYF. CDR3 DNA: TGTGCCAGCCGGCGGGGACAGGGGTACGGGCAGTACTTC.